The TCR beta chain described here comes from a study of blood T cell repertoires in COVID-19. The overall study: The United States, Italy and Spain were the sources of the acute and convalescent COVID-19 samples. In each case, the material was cDNA or gDNA derived from T cells, B-cell-depleted T cells, or PBMCs.

This CDR3 has 12 residues. The V end was cut by 5 bases, the J end by 2 bases, with 5 bases between. CDR1 is SGHTA, CDR2 FQGNSA, per germline. In the original analysis: The authors estimated nucleated cell counts from reference gene primer amplification. Repertoires were generated with immunoSEQ multiplex PCR, while TCRdb's copy carries only in-frame clones and drops some. The D gene and trimming were derived from the DNA, and the V and J assignments and clone size from that table. The sample includes about 54,000 clones, around 83% of them seen just once. The TCR was taken from a woman in her sixties or seventies with acute or convalescent COVID-19. The sequenced sample consisted of peripheral blood. J is TRBJ2-3 and V is TRBV7-2, with D unclear. The CDR3 DNA sequence: TGTGCCAGCAGCCCGTTCACAGATACGCAGTATTTT. This gives the protein CASSPFTDTQYF.